The sequence of this T cell receptor beta chain was determined in a study of T-cell memory formation after mild COVID-19. Whole-study findings and limits: The finding that pre-infection memory included some responding clones suggested that cross-reactive memory joined. Clones that contracted from day 15 to 85 had balanced CD4/CD8; later expanders were CD4+ biased. Shrinking CD4+ clones resided mostly in CM and EM, and CD8+ ones in EMRA.

Trimming removed 3 bases from V and 0 bases from J, with 20 bases in between. CDR1 is MNHEY and CDR2 is SMNVEV in the germline V gene (reference sequence). The CDR3 consists of 18 residues. It was 5'RACE with constant-segment primers that produced the TCR alpha and TCR beta cDNA libraries, which carried sample barcodes and UMIs. MiXCR was run by TCRdb on the 5' RACE reads, yielding one entry per CDR3 protein. The profile shows some 300,000 distinct CDR3 sequences, roughly 19% of them singletons. Notes on this clonotype: The target antigen is unknown.

The sample comprised PBMCs or a T cell subset sorted from them (not recorded which). The V and J genes are TRBV27 and TRBJ1-1, with D tentatively TRBD1 (6 bases). The clonotype comes from a man between 18 and 35 years old who had mild COVID-19 (a few samples of this study predate the infection). Cell type and time point are not known. The CDR3 sequence is CASSFFPLSGAVNTEAFF. The CDR3 DNA sequence: TGTGCCAGCAGTTTTTTCCCTCTTTCGGGGGCGGTGAACACTGAAGCTTTCTTT.